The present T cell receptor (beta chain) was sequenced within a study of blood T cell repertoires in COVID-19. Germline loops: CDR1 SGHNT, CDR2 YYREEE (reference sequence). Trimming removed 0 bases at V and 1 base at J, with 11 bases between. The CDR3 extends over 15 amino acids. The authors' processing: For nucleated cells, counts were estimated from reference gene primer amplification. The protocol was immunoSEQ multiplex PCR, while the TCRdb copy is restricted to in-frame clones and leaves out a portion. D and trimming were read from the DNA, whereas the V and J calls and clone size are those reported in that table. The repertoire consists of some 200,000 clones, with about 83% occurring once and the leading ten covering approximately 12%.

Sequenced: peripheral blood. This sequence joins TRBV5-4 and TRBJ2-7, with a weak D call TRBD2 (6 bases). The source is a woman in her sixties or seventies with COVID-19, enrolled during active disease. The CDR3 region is CASSLGAGQSYEQYF. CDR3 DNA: TGTGCCAGCAGCTTGGGAGCGGGCCAATCCTACGAGCAGTACTTC.